What follows are 15 T cell receptor beta chains derived from one specimen sequenced in a study of cytomegalovirus exposure and HLA in healthy donors. The PCR was carried out with 60 Vbeta primers and 13 Jbeta primers. This table comes from immunoSEQ multiplex PCR, and its TCRdb copy is limited to in-frame clones, with some not included. Of about 120,000 clones detected, 81% appear once; the ten largest clones hold 3% to 5%. Material: PBMCs. Receptors originate from a woman aged 25 to 39 in good health and CMV-seronegative.

J is TRBJ2-7 and V is TRBV4-1, with 7 nucleotides matching TRBD2. The CDR3 has 15 residues. Looked up from germline, CDR1 is MGHRA and CDR2 is YSYEKL. V gave up 1 base and J gave up 2 bases; unmatched junction bases: 5. The CDR3 protein is CASSQVAGETYEQYF. The CDR3 nucleotides are TGCGCCAGCAGCCAAGTTGCGGGAGAAACCTACGAGCAGTACTTC.

This chain links TRBV5-1 with TRBJ2-2; 8 bases fit TRBD2. V gave up 2 bases and J gave up 2 bases; unmatched junction bases: 8. The CDR3 is 17 residues long. CDR1 is SGHRS and CDR2 is YFSETQ in the germline V gene. For the CDR3, the DNA is TGCGCCAGCAGCTTACTGTCGGGAGGGGTAAACACCGGGGAGCTGTTTTTT. Amino acid sequence: CASSLLSGGVNTGELFF.

The chain combines TRBV18 with TRBJ2-3; 10 positions agree with TRBD2. Germline V gives CDR1 KGHSH, CDR2 LQKENI. The V and J ends lost 3 bases and 0 bases, in that order; junction bases with no gene match: 9. CDR3 length: 18 amino acids. Here the CDR3 DNA reads TGTGCCAGCTCACCTATGAGAGCGACTAGCGGGAGCACAGATACGCAGTATTTT. It encodes CASSPMRATSGSTDTQYF.

The chain combines TRBV19 with TRBJ2-5; 11 nucleotides match TRBD1. V lost 0 bases to trimming and J lost 1 base; unmatched junction nucleotides: 13. Germline CDR1 and CDR2: LNHDA and SQIVND (reference sequence). This CDR3 is 20 amino acids long. The CDR3 sequence: CASSIDRWTGGAGVQETQYF. The CDR3 DNA follows: TGTGCCAGTAGTATAGATCGGTGGACAGGGGGCGCGGGGGTCCAAGAGACCCAGTACTTC.

The chain employs TRBV5-4 and TRBJ2-7; D may be TRBD2 (6 bases). CDR3 length: 16 amino acids. Trimming stripped 0 bases from V and 2 bases from J, with 15 bases between. Germline CDR1 SGHNT, CDR2 YYREEE (reference sequence). This CDR3 is CASSLGGTGVTYEQYF. In DNA form, the CDR3 reads TGTGCCAGCAGCTTGGGTGGTACGGGAGTGACCTACGAGCAGTACTTC.

Note on this clone: At one end the junction does not follow the germline gene, possibly because of a read error. The V and J genes are TRBV7-9 and TRBJ2-7; 9 bases align to TRBD2. The germline CDR1 and CDR2 sequences are SEHNR and FQNEAQ (reference sequence). The length of the CDR3 is 16 residues. CDR3 loop: CSSSSTPGTSPYEQYF. The CDR3 coding sequence is TGTTCCAGCAGCTCCACCCCCGGGACTAGCCCCTACGAGCAGTACTTC.

The J gene is TRBJ2-5, the V gene TRBV19, with 12 positions matching TRBD2. J was trimmed by 5 bases and V by 6 bases; bases with no gene match: 4. Germline CDR1 reads LNHDA; CDR2 reads SQIVND (reference sequence). The CDR3 is 14 residues long. This CDR3 reads CASRTGTSGETQYF. CDR3 in DNA: TGTGCCAGTAGGACGGGGACTAGCGGGGAGACCCAGTACTTC. Full variable domain (rest looked up from reference TRBV19 and TRBJ2-5): DGGITQSPKYLFRKEGQNVTLSCEQNLNHDAMYWYRQDPGQGLRLIYYSQIVNDFQKGDIAEGYSVSREKKESFPLTVTSAQKNPTAFYLCASRTGTSGETQYFGPGTRLLVL.

This sequence joins TRBV9 and TRBJ2-6, with 7 bases that match TRBD1. Per germline, CDR1 SGDLS and CDR2 YYNGEE. V trimming: 3 bases; J trimming: 2 bases; junction bases outside the gene matches: 11. CDR3 length: 18 residues. CDR3 protein: CASSASMTGLAGANVLTF. The CDR3 DNA reads as TGTGCCAGCAGCGCCTCAATGACAGGGCTAGCTGGGGCCAACGTCCTGACTTTC. Full variable domain (remainder filled in from reference TRBV9 and TRBJ2-6): DSGVTQTPKHLITATGQRVTLRCSPRSGDLSVYWYQQSLDQGLQFLIQYYNGEERAKGNILERFSAQQFPDLHSELNLSSLELGDSALYFCASSASMTGLAGANVLTFGAGSRLTVL.

A word on this clone: A read error is possible here, since a much larger clone lies one base away. V and J are TRBV7-6 and TRBJ2-1, with TRBD2 identical over 7 bases. The CDR3 consists of 12 residues. The V gene end was trimmed by 3 bases and the J gene end by 8 bases; junction bases not matched to a gene: 1. Germline lookup yields CDR1 SGHVS and CDR2 FNYEAQ. The CDR3 DNA reads TGTGCCAGCAGCTTGGGGGGGGATGAGCAGTTCTTC. Encoded protein: CASSLGGDEQFF.

This clone was detected only once. V gene TRBV7-9 combines with J gene TRBJ2-7; TRBD2 aligns across 8 bases. CDR1 and CDR2 (germline): SEHNR, FQNEAQ (reference sequence). The CDR3 is made up of 13 amino acids. CDR3 DNA: TGTTCCGCAAGTAGCGGGACGACCTACGAGCAGTACTTC. This encodes CSASSGTTYEQYF.

This clone appeared a few times. The chain uses TRBV7-2 and TRBJ2-7; 16 bases line up with TRBD2. Looked up from germline, CDR1 is SGHTA and CDR2 is FQGNSA. CDR3 length: 18 residues. V trimming: 2 bases; J trimming: 5 bases; junction bases outside the gene matches: 9. CDR3 DNA: TGTGCCAGCAGCTTAAGGGGACTAGCGGGAGGGCTAGTGAACGAGCAGTACTTC. It codes for CASSLRGLAGGLVNEQYF.

The rearrangement uses TRBV25-1 and TRBJ2-2, with 8 bases fitting TRBD1. Germline V gives CDR1 MGHDK, CDR2 SYGVNS. The V segment lost 4 bases and the J segment 3 bases; nucleotides outside the gene matches: 10. This CDR3 comprises 17 residues. The CDR3 loop is CASSAAPGQEYTGELFF. The CDR3 DNA is TGTGCCAGCAGTGCCGCTCCGGGACAGGAGTACACCGGGGAGCTGTTTTTT.

The chain combines TRBV6-5 with TRBJ2-7; 11 nucleotides match TRBD2. Germline-derived CDR1 and CDR2 are MNHEY and SVGAGI. CDR3 length: 14 amino acids. The trim removed 6 bases at V and 4 bases at J, leaving 5 bases unmatched. The CDR3 reads CASRPTSGKYEQYF. CDR3 nucleotides: TGTGCCAGCAGACCGACTAGCGGGAAGTACGAGCAGTACTTC.

The rearrangement links TRBV5-4 to TRBJ2-6, with 7 bases matching TRBD1. The CDR3 sequence is 17 residues long. CDR1 is SGHNT, CDR2 YYREEE, per germline (reference sequence). J gave up 0 bases and V 4 bases, and 7 bases lay outside the gene matches. CDR3 sequence (DNA): TGTGCCAGCAGCCTCGCACAGGGGAGCTCTGGGGCCAACGTCCTGACTTTC. It codes for CASSLAQGSSGANVLTF.

This rearrangement joins TRBV7-9 to TRBJ2-1, with D perhaps TRBD1 (5 bases). Germline V lookup: CDR1 SEHNR, CDR2 FQNEAQ (reference sequence). Trimming stripped 1 base from V and 3 bases from J, with 7 bases between. The CDR3 has 14 residues. As DNA, the CDR3 is TGTGCCAGCAGCTTAGTGACAGTCTACAATGAGCAGTTCTTC. It encodes CASSLVTVYNEQFF.